Below, 25 T cell receptor beta chains from the same sample are listed, as sequenced in a study of cytomegalovirus exposure and HLA in healthy donors. PCR was performed using 60 Vbeta and 13 Jbeta primers. Using immunoSEQ multiplex PCR, the repertoire was profiled, and TCRdb retains in-frame clones only, with some absent. This table holds 110,000 to 150,000 clones. The specimen was PBMCs. The receptor set was obtained from a male donor in good health and CMV-seronegative.

The V and J genes are TRBV19 and TRBJ2-7; TRBD2 matches at 11 bases. The CDR3 covers 17 residues. J lost 3 bases, V lost 5 bases, and 12 bases had no gene match. The germline gives CDR1 LNHDA, CDR2 SQIVND (reference sequence). CDR3 sequence: CASSRRVGTSGYYEQYF. CDR3 in DNA: TGTGCCAGTAGTCGGCGGGTCGGGACTAGCGGATACTACGAGCAGTACTTC.

V and J are TRBV13 and TRBJ2-7; D might be TRBD1 (6 bases). The length of the CDR3 is 16 residues. Germline V gene sequence: CDR1 PRHDT, CDR2 FYEKMQ (reference sequence). V dropped 4 bases and J dropped 2 bases, with 18 bases sitting between them. In DNA form, the CDR3 reads TGTGCCAGCAGCTCCTCGTTGGACAGATTAACCTACGAGCAGTACTTC. Protein product: CASSSSLDRLTYEQYF.

Turning to this clone: This sample includes further DNA sequences coding for the same CDR3. The rearrangement links TRBV9 to TRBJ2-3, with D hard to call. Trimming left V 0 bases short and J 3 bases short, with 8 bases between. The CDR3 runs 14 residues. The germline V gene has CDR1 SGDLS and CDR2 YYNGEE. The CDR3 nucleotides read TGTGCCAGCAGCGTAGGAGTAAGTACAGATACGCAGTATTTT. Translated, it gives CASSVGVSTDTQYF.

The gene calls are TRBV7-9 and TRBJ2-1, with D tentatively TRBD2 (6 bases). Per germline, CDR1 SEHNR and CDR2 FQNEAQ (reference sequence). V was clipped by 1 base and J by 9 bases, with 19 bases between them. CDR3 size: 16 residues. The CDR3 DNA reads TGTGCCAGCAGCTTAGGGGGGTTAGCGGCAATTCCTGAGCAGTTCTTC. Its protein product is CASSLGGLAAIPEQFF.

The rearrangement links TRBV30 to TRBJ2-3; 7 nucleotides agree with TRBD2. V shed 4 bases, J shed 2 bases, and the junction held 9 bases outside the gene matches. The germline gives CDR1 GTSNPN, CDR2 SVGIG (reference sequence). This CDR3 spans 15 amino acids. CDR3 region: CAWTFIGGTTDTQYF. The CDR3 nucleotides read TGTGCCTGGACGTTCATCGGGGGGACCACAGATACGCAGTATTTT.

V is TRBV27 and J is TRBJ2-7; perhaps TRBD2 as D (7 bases). Per germline, CDR1 MNHEY and CDR2 SMNVEV (reference sequence). The V gene lost 4 bases and the J gene lost 0 bases, with 13 bases spanning the gap. The CDR3 has 15 amino acids. The CDR3 nucleotides are TGTGCCAGCAGTTCTTGGGGGGGGGCCTCCTACGAGCAGTACTTC. Its protein is CASSSWGGASYEQYF.

The chain joins TRBV5-1 to TRBJ1-5; D is perhaps TRBD1 (5 bases). Germline values: CDR1 SGHRS, CDR2 YFSETQ. This CDR3 contains 13 residues. The V end lost 4 bases, the J end lost 4 bases, and 9 bases lay between the germline ends. CDR3 sequence: CASSPDMNQPQHF. Written as DNA, the CDR3 is TGCGCCAGCAGCCCGGACATGAATCAGCCCCAGCATTTT.

J is TRBJ1-4 and V is TRBV30; D possibly corresponds to TRBD1 (6 bases). V lost 4 bases to trimming and J lost 4 bases, with 7 bases between them. The CDR3 totals 12 residues. Germline CDR1 is GTSNPN and CDR2 is SVGIG (reference sequence). CDR3 region: CAWKGVNEKLFF. The CDR3 nucleotides read TGTGCCTGGAAGGGGGTTAATGAAAAACTGTTTTTT.

The rearrangement links TRBV9 to TRBJ2-1, with 11 nucleotides matching TRBD1. The V segment lost 3 bases and the J segment 8 bases; nucleotides outside the gene matches: 7. This CDR3 comprises 15 residues. Per the germline V gene, CDR1 is SGDLS and CDR2 is YYNGEE. The DNA for the CDR3 is TGTGCCAGCAGCGCACGGGACAGGGGGACTCATGAGCAGTTCTTC. Translated: CASSARDRGTHEQFF.

J is TRBJ1-4 and V is TRBV19; 7 nucleotides match TRBD1. CDR3 length equals 22 residues. The J segment lost 0 bases and the V segment lost 8 bases, leaving 27 bases of the junction unmatched. Germline-derived CDR1 and CDR2 are LNHDA and SQIVND (reference sequence). This chain's CDR3 is CASSKLRMTGLTILATNEKLFF. CDR3 sequence (DNA): TGTGCCAGTTCAAAACTTCGAATGACAGGGCTGACGATCCTTGCAACTAATGAAAAACTGTTTTTT.

In DNA form, the CDR3 reads TGCGCCAGCAGCTTGGTAACTAGCGGGGGGCAAGAGACCCAGTACTTC. Protein sequence: CASSLVTSGGQETQYF. This chain links TRBV5-1 with TRBJ2-5, with 12 bases lining up with TRBD2. Trimming removed 0 bases from V and 2 bases from J; junction bases left unmatched: 2. This CDR3 is 16 amino acids long. The germline CDR1 and CDR2 sequences are SGHRS and YFSETQ.

The chain is built from TRBV19 and TRBJ1-1; 8 bases are shared with TRBD1. The CDR3 runs to 16 residues. Germline CDR1 LNHDA, CDR2 SQIVND (reference sequence). Trimming cost V 1 base and J 2 bases; bases outside gene matches: 6. CDR3: CASSIGMTGDNTEAFF. CDR3 bases: TGTGCCAGTAGTATAGGTATGACAGGGGATAACACTGAAGCTTTCTTT.

The rearrangement joins TRBV5-6 to TRBJ1-6; no firm D call. The CDR3 loop spans 15 amino acids. CDR1 and CDR2 from the germline V gene are SGHDT and YYEEEE. V was shortened by 0 bases and J by 7 bases, with 11 bases between the two germline ends. The CDR3 bases are TGTGCCAGCAGCTTGGTCGGTAGGAGAAATTCACCCCTCCACTTT. As protein: CASSLVGRRNSPLHF.

The CDR3 sequence is CAWRAGTVNSPLHF. In nucleotides, the CDR3 is TGTGCCTGGAGGGCAGGGACAGTTAATTCACCCCTCCACTTT. The chain carries TRBV30 and TRBJ1-6; 7 positions agree with TRBD1. Trimming took 3 bases from V and 6 from J; bases not matched to a gene: 5. CDR3 length equals 14 residues. Germline values: CDR1 GTSNPN, CDR2 SVGIG (reference sequence).

CDR3 sequence reads: CASSPRDSNEQFF. The CDR3 coding sequence is TGTGCCAGCAGCCCGAGGGACAGCAATGAGCAGTTCTTC. The chain couples TRBV14 to TRBJ2-1, with 7 bases matching TRBD1. CDR1 and CDR2 (germline): SGHDN, FVKESK. The length of the CDR3 is 13 residues. Trimming removed 4 bases from V and 6 bases from J; junction bases left unmatched: 3.

The rearrangement links TRBV18 to TRBJ1-3; 7 nucleotides align to TRBD1. Germline loops: CDR1 KGHSH, CDR2 LQKENI. The V gene end was trimmed by 3 bases and the J gene end by 4 bases; junction bases not matched to a gene: 6. The CDR3 contains 15 residues. CDR3 sequence reads: CASSPGTETGNTIYF. The CDR3 coding sequence is TGTGCCAGCTCACCCGGGACAGAGACGGGAAACACCATATATTTT. The whole variable domain, filled in from reference TRBV18 and TRBJ1-3, reads NAGVMQNPRHLVRRRGQEARLRCSPMKGHSHVYWYRQLPEEGLKFMVYLQKENIIDESGMPKERFSAEFPKEGPSILRIQQVVRGDSAAYFCASSPGTETGNTIYFGEGSWLTVV.

The chain uses TRBV29-1 and TRBJ1-1; D may be TRBD1 (5 bases). V was pared by 6 bases and J by 5 bases, with 16 bases between. The CDR3 length is 13 residues. CDR1 is SQVTM and CDR2 is ANQGSEA in the germline V gene. CDR3 loop: CSVSQGAFTEAFF. CDR3 coding DNA: TGCAGCGTCTCCCAGGGTGCGTTTACTGAAGCTTTCTTT.

The chain couples TRBV15 to TRBJ2-1; D call uncertain. Germline loops: CDR1 LNHNV, CDR2 YYDKDF (reference sequence). The CDR3 loop spans 14 amino acids. V was shortened by 0 bases and J by 8 bases, with 11 bases between the two germline ends. The CDR3 bases are TGTGCCACCAGCAGAGAATCTTTCGGTGATGAGCAGTTCTTC. This encodes CATSRESFGDEQFF.

This chain uses TRBV7-9 with TRBJ1-1; TRBD1 aligns across 8 bases. Germline CDR1 SEHNR, CDR2 FQNEAQ (reference sequence). The CDR3 length is 14 residues. J was trimmed by 4 bases and V by 5 bases; bases with no gene match: 6. The CDR3 region is CASSQRTGPTEAFF. CDR3 in DNA: TGTGCCAGCAGCCAAAGGACAGGGCCCACTGAAGCTTTCTTT.

The chain joins TRBV27 to TRBJ2-1; perhaps TRBD2 as D (5 bases). The V gene's germline CDR1 is MNHEY and CDR2 SMNVEV (reference sequence). The CDR3 has 14 residues. Trimming left V 2 bases short and J 7 bases short, with 12 bases between. The DNA for the CDR3 is TGTGCCAGCAGTTTAACAAGCGGATTAAATGAGCAGTTCTTC. Encoded protein: CASSLTSGLNEQFF.

V and J are TRBV4-3 and TRBJ1-2; TRBD1 aligns across 11 bases. Germline assignment: CDR1 LGHNA and CDR2 YSLEER. The V and J ends lost 4 bases and 6 bases, in that order; junction bases with no gene match: 7. This CDR3 comprises 15 residues. The CDR3 DNA reads TGCGCCAGCAGCCCCAGGACAGGGGGCGCACATGGCTACACCTTC. Encoded protein: CASSPRTGGAHGYTF.

The chain has TRBV18 and TRBJ1-3, with D perhaps matching TRBD1 (5 bases). This CDR3 has 15 amino acids. Germline lookup yields CDR1 KGHSH and CDR2 LQKENI. V lost 6 bases, J lost 0 bases, and 12 bases lay in between. The CDR3 is CASSPGGDSGNTIYF. CDR3 coding DNA: TGTGCCAGCTCCCCGGGAGGGGACTCTGGAAACACCATATATTTT. Complete variable domain (other parts from reference TRBV18 and TRBJ1-3): NAGVMQNPRHLVRRRGQEARLRCSPMKGHSHVYWYRQLPEEGLKFMVYLQKENIIDESGMPKERFSAEFPKEGPSILRIQQVVRGDSAAYFCASSPGGDSGNTIYFGEGSWLTVV.

The chain is built from TRBV19 and TRBJ2-7; 9 positions match TRBD1. J was trimmed by 4 bases and V by 4 bases; bases with no gene match: 8. The CDR3 length is 15 residues. Germline V CDR1 and CDR2: LNHDA, SQIVND (reference sequence). Here the CDR3 reads CASSRDRENSYEQYF. CDR3 nucleotide sequence: TGTGCCAGTAGTAGGGACAGGGAGAATAGTTACGAGCAGTACTTC.

V usage is TRBV18 and J usage is TRBJ1-5; weak D call: TRBD1 (5 bases). Trimming removed 4 bases from V and 4 bases from J, with 17 bases in between. The CDR3 runs 16 residues. CDR1 is KGHSH, CDR2 LQKENI, per germline. The CDR3 reads CASSLSRRGGNQPQHF. The CDR3 region has the DNA TGTGCCAGCTCACTGTCCCGCCGGGGGGGGAATCAGCCCCAGCATTTT.

The chain combines TRBV6-5 with TRBJ2-1; possible D gene TRBD2, 7 bases. This CDR3 is 15 amino acids long. Germline V gives CDR1 MNHEY, CDR2 SVGAGI. Trimming removed 5 bases at V and 4 bases at J, with 15 bases between. CDR3 DNA sequence: TGTGCCAGCAGTCCCTCTGGGGGGGCTTACAATGAGCAGTTCTTC. Amino acid sequence: CASSPSGGAYNEQFF.